Shown below are 24 T cell receptor beta chains from a single sample sequenced in a study of identical twins. TCRdb processed the 5' RACE reads anew with MiXCR; each CDR3 protein has one entry. The sample lists some 760,000 distinct CDR3 sequences; about 18% were seen once. The sample also formed part of further work on T cells expressing NK-cell markers.

Sequencing used PBMCs. The source of these receptors is a woman aged 18-29 years in good health.

The gene calls are TRBV6-1 and TRBJ2-3, with a possible D match to TRBD2 (7 bases). In germline, CDR1 is MNHNS, CDR2 SASEGT. The CDR3 sequence is 14 residues long. V lost 7 bases, J lost 6 bases, and 17 bases lay in between. The CDR3 DNA sequence: TGTGCCAGCACCCGGGGGGCGACGTCGGATACGCAGTATTTT. It is translated as CASTRGATSDTQYF.

This clonotype was found a few times. The gene calls are TRBV20-1 and TRBJ2-1; 8 bases are a match to TRBD2. Germline V CDR1 and CDR2: DFQATT, SNEGSKA (reference sequence). This CDR3 spans 15 amino acids. Germline trimming cut 0 bases from V and 7 bases from J; bases unmatched to any gene: 8. CDR3 sequence reads: CSARDLSGGKNEQFF. Here the CDR3 DNA reads TGCAGTGCTAGAGATCTGAGCGGGGGTAAAAATGAGCAGTTCTTC.

This chain links TRBV20-1 with TRBJ2-3; the D gene is possibly TRBD1 (7 bases). The CDR3 sequence is 15 residues long. In germline, CDR1 is DFQATT, CDR2 SNEGSKA (reference sequence). V lost 4 bases and J lost 1, with 15 bases in between. The CDR3 loop reads CSATRQGGGTDTQYF. The CDR3 DNA sequence: TGCAGTGCTACTCGACAGGGCGGGGGCACAGATACGCAGTATTTT.

This chain links TRBV5-1 with TRBJ2-7; D is unclear. The length of the CDR3 is 15 residues. The germline V gene has CDR1 SGHRS and CDR2 YFSETQ. Trimming left V 4 bases short and J 0 bases short, with 14 bases between. CDR3 amino acids: CASSPSGVYSYEQYF. CDR3 DNA: TGCGCCAGCAGCCCTTCAGGAGTATACTCCTACGAGCAGTACTTC.

A single count supports this clonotype. The V call is TRBV20-1, the J call TRBJ1-3; D gene ambiguous. Germline loops: CDR1 DFQATT, CDR2 SNEGSKA (reference sequence). This CDR3 contains 13 residues. With 5 bases removed from V and 0 bases from J, the gap between germline ends came to 8 bases. CDR3 protein: CSAAVPSGNTIYF. The CDR3 DNA reads TGCAGTGCTGCAGTTCCCTCTGGAAACACCATATATTTT.

This clonotype was counted at least ten times. This chain connects TRBV24-1 to TRBJ1-5; D not certain. Trimming removed 5 bases at V and 5 bases at J, with 9 bases between. Germline V gene lookup returns CDR1 KGHDR and CDR2 SFDVKD. The CDR3 totals 13 residues. In DNA, the CDR3 is TGTGCCACCAGTGCTTCCGGGGATCAGCCCCAGCATTTT. Translated: CATSASGDQPQHF.

The chain is built from TRBV2 and TRBJ1-5; TRBD1 matches 7 bases. In germline, CDR1 is SNHLY, CDR2 FYNNEI. The CDR3 extends over 15 amino acids. V lost 7 bases and J lost 4; bases outside the gene matches: 10. The CDR3 DNA reads as TGTGCCAGCACCCAAGAAGGGACAGCTAATCAGCCCCAGCATTTT. Its protein product is CASTQEGTANQPQHF.

This clonotype was recorded at least ten times. The chain is built from TRBV6-5 and TRBJ2-2, with 9 bases that match TRBD1. Germline assignment: CDR1 MNHEY and CDR2 SVGAGI. The CDR3 totals 16 residues. V dropped 0 bases and J dropped 6; count of bases not matched to a gene: 5. The CDR3 nucleotides are TGTGCCAGCAGTTACTCGGGGACAGGGAGGTCCGGGGAGCTGTTTTTT. Its translation is CASSYSGTGRSGELFF.

This clonotype was seen more than once but under ten times. The chain employs TRBV20-1 and TRBJ2-1; 7 bases match TRBD2. Trimming cost V 0 bases and J 3 bases; bases outside gene matches: 5. The germline V gene has CDR1 DFQATT and CDR2 SNEGSKA (reference sequence). The CDR3 spans 15 residues. DNA of the CDR3: TGCAGTGCTAGAGATCAGGTAGCGGGCTACAATGAGCAGTTCTTC. The encoded protein is CSARDQVAGYNEQFF.

The chain joins TRBV5-6 to TRBJ1-5; 7 nucleotides agree with TRBD1. V shed 1 base, J shed 6 bases, and the junction held 4 bases outside the gene matches. Germline V lookup: CDR1 SGHDT, CDR2 YYEEEE. The CDR3 runs 14 residues. CDR3 loop: CASSLQGGGQPQHF. CDR3 bases: TGTGCCAGCAGCTTGCAAGGGGGCGGTCAGCCCCAGCATTTT.

V usage is TRBV11-1 and J usage is TRBJ2-6, with D perhaps matching TRBD2 (6 bases). The CDR3 extends over 20 amino acids. Germline V lookup: CDR1 SGHAT, CDR2 FQDESV (reference sequence). Trimming removed 1 base at V and 0 bases at J, with 19 bases between. DNA for the CDR3: TGTGCCAGCAGCTTAGGAATTCCGGGACTCCTGAGCTCTGGGGCCAACGTCCTGACTTTC. It codes for CASSLGIPGLLSSGANVLTF.

This clonotype was seen more than once but under ten times. The chain uses TRBV5-1 and TRBJ1-4; no clear D. The CDR3 sequence is 14 residues long. Looked up from germline, CDR1 is SGHRS and CDR2 is YFSETQ. The germline V and J ends were trimmed by 4 bases and 3 bases, with 10 bases remaining between them. CDR3 DNA sequence: TGCGCCAGCAGCCCCTCGGGGTCTAATGAAAAACTGTTTTTT. Translating it yields CASSPSGSNEKLFF.

The rearrangement joins TRBV20-1 to TRBJ2-2, with D perhaps TRBD1 or TRBD2 (5 bases each). V shed 5 bases and J shed 4 bases, with 20 bases lying between them. The CDR3 has 16 residues. CDR1 and CDR2 (germline): DFQATT, SNEGSKA (reference sequence). CDR3 DNA sequence: TGCAGTGCTTACCCAGTAGGGGACGGCGCCACCGGGGAGCTGTTTTTT. Its protein is CSAYPVGDGATGELFF.

This clonotype was counted between two and nine times. The CDR3 loop is CASSQDRWSDTQYF. Here the CDR3 DNA reads TGCGCCAGCAGCCAAGATCGGTGGTCAGATACGCAGTATTTT. The rearrangement uses TRBV4-3 and TRBJ2-3; D not resolved. Trimming took 0 bases from V and 4 from J, leaving 8 bases between them. Germline loops: CDR1 LGHNA, CDR2 YSLEER. This CDR3 has 14 amino acids.

There are many counts of this clonotype. The gene calls are TRBV12-3 or TRBV12-4 and TRBJ2-5; TRBD1 matches 8 bases. CDR3 length: 16 residues. V trimming: 2 bases; J trimming: 3 bases; junction bases outside the gene matches: 8. The DNA for the CDR3 is TGTGCCAGCAGTTTAAGGGCAGGGGGCGCGGAAGAGACCCAGTACTTC. Encoded protein: CASSLRAGGAEETQYF.

J is TRBJ2-1 and V is TRBV6-5; 8 bases are a match to TRBD1. Germline-derived CDR1 and CDR2 are MNHEY and SVGAGI. V was clipped by 0 bases and J by 7 bases; unmatched bases: 2. The CDR3 contains 14 residues. The CDR3: CASSYSRQGNEQFF. The CDR3 DNA reads TGTGCCAGCAGTTACTCCAGACAGGGGAATGAGCAGTTCTTC.

V usage is TRBV30 and J usage is TRBJ2-1; a weak D match, TRBD1 (6 bases). The CDR3 has 14 residues. The V gene lost 5 bases and the J gene lost 1 base, with 12 bases spanning the gap. In germline, CDR1 is GTSNPN, CDR2 SVGIG (reference sequence). CDR3 region: CAWVGTRSYNEQFF. DNA for the CDR3: TGTGCCTGGGTGGGGACAAGGTCCTACAATGAGCAGTTCTTC. Full variable domain (rest looked up from reference TRBV30 and TRBJ2-1): SQTIHQWPATLVQPVGSPLSLECTVEGTSNPNLYWYRQAAGRGLQLLFYSVGIGQISSEVPQNLSASRPQDRQFILSSKKLLLSDSGFYLCAWVGTRSYNEQFFGPGTRLTVL.

The sample holds many counts of this clonotype. The V gene is TRBV20-1, the J gene TRBJ2-1, with TRBD2 identical over 8 bases. The CDR3 has 14 residues. The germline V gene encodes CDR1 DFQATT and CDR2 SNEGSKA (reference sequence). Trimming at V came to 5 bases and at J to 6 bases, leaving 9 bases not matched to a gene. The CDR3 region is CSAPAPGGGNEQFF. In DNA form, the CDR3 reads TGCAGTGCTCCCGCCCCGGGGGGGGGCAATGAGCAGTTCTTC.

This chain joins TRBV9 and TRBJ2-1, with TRBD2 identical over 9 bases. The CDR3 loop spans 16 amino acids. Germline values: CDR1 SGDLS, CDR2 YYNGEE. V gave up 0 bases and J gave up 4 bases; unmatched junction bases: 5. DNA of the CDR3: TGTGCCAGCAGCGTAGTATCGAGCGGGGGGTACAATGAGCAGTTCTTC. Translation gives CASSVVSSGGYNEQFF.

This clonotype came up a few times. The CDR3 DNA reads as TGCAGTGCCCTGGACTGGGAGACCCAGTACTTC. This codes for CSALDWETQYF. The J gene is TRBJ2-5, the V gene TRBV20-1, with a possible D match to TRBD2 (5 bases). The CDR3 loop spans 11 amino acids. The germline gives CDR1 DFQATT, CDR2 SNEGSKA (reference sequence). Trimming pared 6 bases from V and 5 bases from J, leaving 10 bases between.

The CDR3 here is CASSRDSEGTQYF. The DNA for the CDR3 is TGTGCCAGCAGCCGGGACTCCGAGGGGACCCAGTACTTC. The rearrangement joins TRBV12-3 or TRBV12-4 to TRBJ2-5, with D possibly matching TRBD2 (6 bases). CDR3 length: 13 residues. Trimming took off 6 bases at V and 7 bases at J, with 15 bases between the two ends.

V gene TRBV20-1 combines with J gene TRBJ2-2, with D hard to call. CDR3 length equals 14 residues. V shed 4 bases and J shed 2 bases, with 11 bases lying between them. Germline V gives CDR1 DFQATT, CDR2 SNEGSKA (reference sequence). In DNA form, the CDR3 reads TGCAGTGCTATAGACCCCTCTAACACCGGGGAGCTGTTTTTT. Its protein product is CSAIDPSNTGELFF.

This clonotype showed up just a few times. The chain uses TRBV6-5 and TRBJ2-2; 9 bases align to TRBD1. The CDR3 runs to 17 residues. The V gene's germline CDR1 is MNHEY and CDR2 SVGAGI. J lost 5 bases, V lost 2 bases, and 9 bases had no gene match. CDR3: CASSYPPRQGVTGELFF. In DNA, the CDR3 is TGTGCCAGCAGTTACCCCCCAAGACAGGGGGTAACCGGGGAGCTGTTTTTT.

There are many counts of this clonotype. The chain has TRBV7-6 and TRBJ2-1, with D maybe TRBD1 (6 bases). Germline V CDR1 and CDR2: SGHVS, FNYEAQ. The V and J ends lost 3 bases and 3 bases respectively, with 9 bases between them. There are 14 residues in the CDR3. This CDR3 is CASSFGGNYNEQFF. DNA of the CDR3: TGTGCCAGCAGCTTTGGGGGCAACTACAATGAGCAGTTCTTC.